This section outlines one T cell receptor beta chain sequence together with its context. Authors' data handling: Reference gene primers were amplified, and this amplification served to estimate nucleated cell counts. Using immunoSEQ multiplex PCR, the repertoire was profiled, and TCRdb retains in-frame clones only, with some absent. V and J calls and clone size come straight from that table; D and trimming were deduced from the DNA. Of some 200,000 clones listed, 75% to 90% were seen once; the top ten hold 9.2%. The V gene's germline CDR1 is GTSNPN and CDR2 SVGIG (reference sequence). Trimming removed 2 bases from V and 3 bases from J, with 8 bases in between. The CDR3 is made up of 12 amino acids. This sample is part of a study of blood T cell repertoires in COVID-19. Study-wide background: Collection of acute and convalescent COVID-19 samples took place in the United States, Italy and Spain. T cells, B-cell-depleted T cells, or PBMCs provided the cDNA or gDNA that served as material.

Symptom resolution, clearance, or two negative PCRs marked the recovered donors of Cohort 3. The sequenced sample was PBMCs or T cells enriched from blood (not recorded which). The clonotype originates from a man in his forties who had recovered from COVID-19. The gene calls are TRBV30 and TRBJ2-7; D possibly corresponds to TRBD2 (5 bases). The CDR3 loop reads CAWSFGVYEQYF. In DNA, the CDR3 is TGTGCCTGGAGTTTCGGGGTCTACGAGCAGTACTTC.